The sequence of this T cell receptor (beta chain) was determined in a study of neurological immune-mediated disorders. Study-level information: Among about 34 multiple sclerosis patients, about 30 were relapsing-remitting and 3 were secondary progressive. Study-level points and caveats: HTLV-1-associated myelopathy had the most TCR clonal expansion, while multiple sclerosis had the least, a level that fell below healthy controls. When repertoires were grouped phylogenetically, those of 18 of 34 multiple sclerosis patients fell into one related-CDR3 cluster, a possible signature.

Ten or more counts support this clonotype. Its antigen is not identified. It was by 5'RACE with 10-nucleotide random UMIs that the cDNA was made. TCRdb re-called the 5' RACE reads through MiXCR, storing one row per CDR3 protein. This table has 100,000 or so distinct CDR3 sequences, 3% to 4% appearing once. The V end was cut by 6 bases, the J end by 2 bases, with 19 bases between. Germline CDR1 and CDR2: DFQATT and SNEGSKA (reference sequence). The CDR3 length is 15 residues. The sequencing input was PBMCs. The chain links TRBV20-1 to TRBJ2-5; D may be TRBD1 (6 bases). The sequence was collected from a woman aged 18 to 35 with multiple sclerosis. This CDR3 reads CSAQLLTGLQETQYF. The CDR3 bases are TGCAGTGCCCAGCTTCTGACAGGCCTACAAGAGACCCAGTACTTC.